The rows below give T cell receptor beta chains drawn from one sample of a study of post-analysis software for immune sequencing data. Using its own MiXCR run on the PCR reads, TCRdb lists one record per CDR3 protein. Of hundreds of thousands of distinct CDR3 sequences listed, roughly 29% are singletons. Material for sequencing was blood. All receptors come from a girl aged 10 to 17 with multiple sclerosis. Both conserved end residues are trimmed from each CDR3. Each record gives: V gene, CDR3 protein.

TRBV6-1	ASSGYLAGSYNEQF
TRBV20-1	SARDPSGSGYEQY
TRBV21-1	ASSLRVGGQETQY
TRBV21-1	ASSKFRQGVNYGYT
TRBV3-1	ASSSWIRGTPEGPDTQY
TRBV20-1	SARDSGGSGFYEQY
TRBV11-2	ASSPAGRLARNEQF
TRBV7-2	ASSEPYVGDQTGANVLT
TRBV7-2	ASSLRGLAPHEQF
TRBV6-4	ASSDPNSSAYEQY
TRBV5-1	ASSQGIVPYEQY
TRBV10-3	AISEAGGTEAF
TRBV28	ASRPGTGLGEQY
TRBV6-1	ASSERGGANIQY
TRBV5-1	ASSLAYGNRTGELF
TRBV7-2	ASSKGGQGSYEQY
TRBV24-1	ATSDFQGADTQY
TRBV6-4	ASRGPIPDYGHT
TRBV6-6	ASSYESDNQPQH
TRBV20-1	SAPEKRTGTDTQY
TRBV2	ASSVESSGGLRQF
TRBV20-1	SVPQREFYEQY
TRBV2	ASTPSLRSEKY
TRBV13	ASSARGLATDTQY
TRBV28	ASSFKPLWGYT
TRBV9	ASSPRDRDFYNEQF
TRBV12-3/TRBV12-4	ASTLGTENSPLH
TRBV5-1	ASSRAGGTQETQY
TRBV7-2	ASSSGRVQNEQY
TRBV4-1	ASSQADGTPSGEKRF
TRBV10-2	ASTNPRGEQY
TRBV20-1	SAPDFGGGTLSYEQY
TRBV6-5	ASRTDRSYGYT
TRBV5-6	ASRTTGRMNTEAF
TRBV20-1	SASTGTENHNEQF
TRBV20-1	SARTGGFWNSPLH
TRBV7-9	ASSPRFPSGSLLGNEQF
TRBV5-1	ASSWDRGGSHFSTNEKLF
TRBV20-1	SAIHDRGRTSGRNSDTQY
TRBV12-3/TRBV12-4	ASQLAGQGAARGYGYT
TRBV20-1	SAGGGLAGGNEQF
TRBV6-1	ASRPGDQIYNEQF
TRBV27	ASTPAGQGVFSYEQY
TRBV20-1	SGGGAENTEAF
TRBV24-1	ATSDSEGYT
TRBV7-2	ASSLGTGVDQPQH
TRBV27	ASSWGPPISYNEQF
TRBV28	TSSFGVNTDTQY
TRBV12-3/TRBV12-4	ASSPGHSLREQY
TRBV6-5	ASSVTGQETQY
TRBV9	ASSPGGGGIADTQY
TRBV5-1	ASGWGLSGGTYEQY
TRBV29-1	SVDSTGWYNEQF
TRBV7-9	ASSRIGGTQY
TRBV20-1	SARDPSRSYNEQF
TRBV20-1	SARQSGGGGYT
TRBV11-2	ASSWGLAGPTSTDTQY
TRBV7-2	ASSLGGLAEDTQY
TRBV13	ASSSGTSREQY